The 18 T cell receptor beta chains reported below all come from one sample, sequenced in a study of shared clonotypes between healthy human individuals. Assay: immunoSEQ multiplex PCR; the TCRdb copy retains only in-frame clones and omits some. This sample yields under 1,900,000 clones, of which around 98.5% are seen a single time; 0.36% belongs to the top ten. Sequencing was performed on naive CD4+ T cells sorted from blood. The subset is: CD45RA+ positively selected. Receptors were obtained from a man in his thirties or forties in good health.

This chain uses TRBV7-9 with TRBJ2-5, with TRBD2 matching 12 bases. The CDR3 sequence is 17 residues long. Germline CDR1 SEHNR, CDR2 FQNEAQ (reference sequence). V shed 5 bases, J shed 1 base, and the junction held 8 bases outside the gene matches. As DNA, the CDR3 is TGTGCCAGCAGCCCTTCCAGGACTAGCGGGACCCAAGAGACCCAGTACTTC. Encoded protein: CASSPSRTSGTQETQYF.

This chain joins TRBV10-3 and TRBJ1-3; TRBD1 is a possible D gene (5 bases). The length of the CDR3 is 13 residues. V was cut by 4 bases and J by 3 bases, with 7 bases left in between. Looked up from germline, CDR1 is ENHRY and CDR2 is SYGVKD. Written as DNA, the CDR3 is TGTGCCATCAGTGTCAGGGATGGAAACACCATATATTTT. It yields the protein CAISVRDGNTIYF.

The CDR3, as DNA: TGTGCCAGCAGCTTGGTTGTGCTGTCTCAAAACAATGAGCAGTTCTTC. Translated, it gives CASSLVVLSQNNEQFF. V gene TRBV5-6 combines with J gene TRBJ2-1; unclear D gene. CDR3 size: 16 residues. V was clipped by 0 bases and J by 5 bases, with 15 bases between them. The germline gives CDR1 SGHDT, CDR2 YYEEEE.

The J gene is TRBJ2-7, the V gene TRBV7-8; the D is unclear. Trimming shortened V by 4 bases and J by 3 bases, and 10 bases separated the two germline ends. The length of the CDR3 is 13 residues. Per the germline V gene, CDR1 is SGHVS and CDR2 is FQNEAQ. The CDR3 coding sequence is TGTGCCAGCAGCTACGGTCAGAACTACGAGCAGTACTTC. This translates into CASSYGQNYEQYF.

The CDR3 DNA follows: TGTGCCAGCAGCTTTTGGGGGAAAGAGACCCAGTACTTC. The encoded protein is CASSFWGKETQYF. The rearrangement links TRBV7-2 to TRBJ2-5; D assignment may be TRBD1 or TRBD2 (5 bases each). Deletions cut 3 bases from V and 3 bases from J, with 8 bases between. Germline lookup yields CDR1 SGHTA and CDR2 FQGNSA. This CDR3 is 13 amino acids long. Full variable domain (rest looked up from reference TRBV7-2 and TRBJ2-5): GAGVSQSPSNKVTEKGKDVELRCDPISGHTALYWYRQSLGQGLEFLIYFQGNSAPDKSGLPSDRFSAERTGGSVSTLTIQRTQQEDSAVYLCASSFWGKETQYFGPGTRLLVL.

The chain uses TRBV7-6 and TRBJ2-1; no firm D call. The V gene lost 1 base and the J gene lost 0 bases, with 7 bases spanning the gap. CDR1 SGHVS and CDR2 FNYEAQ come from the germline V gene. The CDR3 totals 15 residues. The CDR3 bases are TGTGCCAGCAGCTTAGTTGGCGTCTCCTACAATGAGCAGTTCTTC. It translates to CASSLVGVSYNEQFF.

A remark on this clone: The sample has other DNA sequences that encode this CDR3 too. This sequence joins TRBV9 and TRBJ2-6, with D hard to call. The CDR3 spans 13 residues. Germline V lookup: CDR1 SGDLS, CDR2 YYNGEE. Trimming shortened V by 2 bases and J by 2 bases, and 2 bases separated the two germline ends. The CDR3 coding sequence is TGTGCCAGCAGCGTTACTGGGGCCAACGTCCTGACTTTC. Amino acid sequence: CASSVTGANVLTF.

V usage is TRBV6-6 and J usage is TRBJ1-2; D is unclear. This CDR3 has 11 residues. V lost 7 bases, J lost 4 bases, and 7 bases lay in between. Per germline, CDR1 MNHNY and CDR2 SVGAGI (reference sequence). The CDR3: CASNQIYGYTF. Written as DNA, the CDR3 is TGTGCCAGCAACCAGATCTATGGCTACACCTTC.

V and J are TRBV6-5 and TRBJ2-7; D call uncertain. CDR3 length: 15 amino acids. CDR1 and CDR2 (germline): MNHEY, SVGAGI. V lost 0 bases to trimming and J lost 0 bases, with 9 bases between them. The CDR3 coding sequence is TGTGCCAGCAGTTACTCTAAGTTTCTCTCCTACGAGCAGTACTTC. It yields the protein CASSYSKFLSYEQYF.

The CDR3 DNA reads as TGTGCCAGTACGACCCCGGGACCAGATACGCAGTATTTT. This translates into CASTTPGPDTQYF. The chain carries TRBV27 and TRBJ2-3; TRBD1 or TRBD2 may be the D gene (5 bases each). Germline V gene lookup returns CDR1 MNHEY and CDR2 SMNVEV (reference sequence). Deletions cut 9 bases from V and 4 bases from J, with 14 bases between. The CDR3 has 13 residues.

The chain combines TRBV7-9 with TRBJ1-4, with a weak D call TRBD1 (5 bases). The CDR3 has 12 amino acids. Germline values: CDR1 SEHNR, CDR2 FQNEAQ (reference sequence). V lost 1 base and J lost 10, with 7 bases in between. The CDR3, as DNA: TGTGCCAGCAGCTTAGGGGGGAGAAAACTGTTTTTT. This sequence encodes CASSLGGRKLFF.

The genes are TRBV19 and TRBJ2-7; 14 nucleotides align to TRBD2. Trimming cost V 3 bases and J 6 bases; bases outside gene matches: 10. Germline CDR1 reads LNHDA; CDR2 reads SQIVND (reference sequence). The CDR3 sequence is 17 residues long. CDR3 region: CASSMPRGLAGVLEQYF. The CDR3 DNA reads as TGTGCCAGTAGTATGCCAAGGGGACTAGCGGGAGTGCTCGAGCAGTACTTC.

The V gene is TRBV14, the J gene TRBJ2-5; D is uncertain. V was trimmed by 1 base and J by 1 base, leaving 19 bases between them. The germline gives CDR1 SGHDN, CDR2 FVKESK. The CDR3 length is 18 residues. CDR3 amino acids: CASSQVGGLRKFQETQYF. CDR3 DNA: TGTGCCAGCAGCCAAGTAGGTGGTTTGAGGAAATTCCAAGAGACCCAGTACTTC. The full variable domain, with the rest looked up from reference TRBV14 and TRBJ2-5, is EAGVTQFPSHSVIEKGQTVTLRCDPISGHDNLYWYRRVMGKEIKFLLHFVKESKQDESGMPNNRFLAERTGGTYSTLKVQPAELEDSGVYFCASSQVGGLRKFQETQYFGPGTRLLVL.

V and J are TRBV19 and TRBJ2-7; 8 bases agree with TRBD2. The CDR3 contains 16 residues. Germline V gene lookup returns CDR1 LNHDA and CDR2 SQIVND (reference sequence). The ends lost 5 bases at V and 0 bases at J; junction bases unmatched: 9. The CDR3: CASSLPGLAGSYEQYF. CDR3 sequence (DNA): TGTGCCAGTAGTTTGCCTGGACTAGCAGGCTCCTACGAGCAGTACTTC. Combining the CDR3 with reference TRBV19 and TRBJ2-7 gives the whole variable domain DGGITQSPKYLFRKEGQNVTLSCEQNLNHDAMYWYRQDPGQGLRLIYYSQIVNDFQKGDIAEGYSVSREKKESFPLTVTSAQKNPTAFYLCASSLPGLAGSYEQYFGPGTRLTVT.

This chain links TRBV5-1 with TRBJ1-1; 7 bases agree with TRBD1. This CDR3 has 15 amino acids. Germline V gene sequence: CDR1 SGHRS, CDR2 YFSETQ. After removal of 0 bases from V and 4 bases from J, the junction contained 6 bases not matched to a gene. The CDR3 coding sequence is TGCGCCAGCAGCTTGGTAGGGGGCTTGAGCACTGAAGCTTTCTTT. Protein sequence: CASSLVGGLSTEAFF.

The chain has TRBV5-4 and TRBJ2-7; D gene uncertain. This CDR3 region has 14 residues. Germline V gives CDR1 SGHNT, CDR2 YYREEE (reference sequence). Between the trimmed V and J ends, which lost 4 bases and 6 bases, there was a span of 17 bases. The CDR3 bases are TGTGCCAGCAGCCTAAGGAGCGTTATGAGCGAGCAGTACTTC. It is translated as CASSLRSVMSEQYF.

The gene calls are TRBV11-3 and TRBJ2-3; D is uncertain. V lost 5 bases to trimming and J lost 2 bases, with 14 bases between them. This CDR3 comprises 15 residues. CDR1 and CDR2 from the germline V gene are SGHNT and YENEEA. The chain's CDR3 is CASSPGPTTTDTQYF. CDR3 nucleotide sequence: TGTGCCAGCAGCCCCGGACCTACAACCACAGATACGCAGTATTTT.

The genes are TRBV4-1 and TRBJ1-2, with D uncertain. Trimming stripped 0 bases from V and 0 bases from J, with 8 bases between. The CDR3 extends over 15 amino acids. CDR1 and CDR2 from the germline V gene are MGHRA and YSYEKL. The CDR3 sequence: CASSQDDRSNYGYTF. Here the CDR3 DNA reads TGCGCCAGCAGCCAAGATGACCGTTCTAACTATGGCTACACCTTC.